This is a list of T cell receptor beta chains from one sample in a study of OX40 agonist ivuxolimab in advanced cancers. The repertoire was sequenced with immunoSEQ multiplex PCR; TCRdb's copy has only in-frame clones and lacks some. This sample has around 94,000 clones, with 70% to 85% found just once. The material was CD4+ or CD8+ T cells sorted from blood, obtained in a trial of the OX40 agonist ivuxolimab. The receptors were sampled from an adult with an advanced solid tumor such as melanoma, head and neck, liver or kidney cancer. Both conserved end residues are part of each CDR3.

CDR3aa	v_gene	j_gene
CASSQGEREEYQSEQYF	TRBV7-9	TRBJ2-7
CAISTGTDEETQYF	TRBV10-3	TRBJ2-5
CASSPNSGPYEQYF	TRBV4-1	TRBJ2-7
CASSPGELTSEAFF	TRBV28	TRBJ1-1
CASQGSGRGDEQFF	TRBV28	TRBJ2-1
CASSKTGTEATTWEQYF	TRBV4-1	TRBJ2-7
CASSPMQGPPSYEQYF	TRBV28	TRBJ2-7
CASGPWSEGYTF	TRBV6-5	TRBJ1-2
CASSLSQFTGELFF	TRBV5-1	TRBJ2-2
CASSLMVNSEQFF	TRBV6-5	TRBJ2-1
CASQTSGSYNEQFF	TRBV2	TRBJ2-1
CASSQKGTGNTGELFF	TRBV7-2	TRBJ2-2
CSARPSGLQYF	TRBV20-1	TRBJ2-3
CATSRERTHSNQPQHF	TRBV15	TRBJ1-5
CASSYKEVNIQYF	TRBV6-6	TRBJ2-4
CASIQGRLMNTEAFF	TRBV7-9	TRBJ1-1
CASSQPDAGDLGGYTF	TRBV4-1	TRBJ1-2
CASSQSPGELFF	TRBV11-3	TRBJ2-2
CASSPWDAPYNEQFF	TRBV11-3	TRBJ2-1
CASSIGLGTSGSDEQFF	TRBV19	TRBJ2-1
CASSWTGTAGEQYF	TRBV28	NA
CASSFRATEAFF	TRBV7-2	TRBJ1-1
CASSKSNIAGVEQYF	TRBV21-1	TRBJ2-7
CASSTTSGETQYF	TRBV11-3	TRBJ2-5
CASIQSHGNYGYTF	TRBV6-1	TRBJ1-2
CASRRTSGGEQFF	TRBV19	TRBJ2-1
CASSRDRGEAFF	TRBV11-2	TRBJ1-1
CASSQDRTYEQYF	TRBV4-3	TRBJ2-7
CASSRLGTSDTGELFF	TRBV4-1	TRBJ2-2
CASSLFGEDSGELFF	TRBV13	TRBJ2-2
CASSDTGDSYNEQFF	TRBV2	TRBJ2-1
CASSFAKIADSTYEQYF	TRBV11-2	TRBJ2-7
CASSPPVIETQYF	TRBV18	TRBJ2-5
CAINSAYGYTF	TRBV10-3	TRBJ1-2
CASSFPSDRETYNEQFF	TRBV28	TRBJ2-1
CASRDRGTAPLHF	TRBV19	TRBJ1-6
CASRATSTDTQYF	TRBV9	TRBJ2-3
CASSQTSGSEQYF	TRBV27	TRBJ2-7
CATRRDGNAGELFF	TRBV2	TRBJ2-2
CAWSVRGKQPQHF	TRBV30	TRBJ1-5
CATSRDRVASKGTQYF	TRBV15	TRBJ2-5
CASSIMDEEQFF	TRBV19	TRBJ2-1
CASSGDRGEQFF	TRBV5-1	TRBJ2-1
CATSRVQSGNQPQHF	TRBV15	TRBJ1-5
CASRPLGQKRETQYF	TRBV7-8	TRBJ2-5
CASSRTRGNEQFF	TRBV11-3	TRBJ2-1
CASSLGREQYF	TRBV7-9	TRBJ2-7
CASSLSRALSYNEQFF	TRBV7-2	TRBJ2-1
CASSRLAGPYEQYF	TRBV28	TRBJ2-7
CASSSATGANTEAFF	TRBV14	TRBJ1-1
CASSAEGSEQYF	TRBV5-1	TRBJ2-7
CASTRDLQETQYF	TRBV2	TRBJ2-5
CASSIVEGGGLNGYTF	TRBV19	TRBJ1-2
CAWSVSLAGGEQYF	TRBV30	TRBJ2-7
CASSQVAGPLAKNIQYF	TRBV4-1	TRBJ2-4
CASSYQGLPEAFF	TRBV5-6	TRBJ1-1
CASRDRGYNEQFF	TRBV19	TRBJ2-1
CASSQGIQGVTITYEQYF	TRBV4-3	TRBJ2-7